Listed below are T cell receptor beta chains from one sample, sequenced in a study of T cell responses to AZD1222 COVID-19 vaccine. The data were produced by immunoSEQ multiplex PCR, yet TCRdb's version contains in-frame clones alone and is incomplete. The sample records under 85,000 clones, 88% being singletons. The sequences come from peripheral blood, collected on day 0 of MenACWY control vaccination. The receptors derive from an adult in good health. Each CDR3 is given with its conserved first and last residue. The D gene is left open where the match is weak. For some rows the clone size is stated as once, few or many, or as a class when expanded; others skip it.

CDR3nt: TGTGCCAGCGTTGGAAGTTTGAACACTGAAGCTTTCTTT
CDR3aa: CASVGSLNTEAFF
len: 13
d_gene: NA
v_gene: TRBV6-5
abundance: NA
j_gene: TRBJ1-1

CDR3nt: TGTGCCAGCAGTCGGGGGGGGCTGAGCACTGAAGCTTTCTTT
CDR3aa: CASSRGGLSTEAFF
len: 14
d_gene: NA
v_gene: TRBV6-6
abundance: NA
j_gene: TRBJ1-1

CDR3nt: TGTGCTAGCAGCCCGACAGGGGATTGGCGCGAGCAGTTCTTC
CDR3aa: CASSPTGDWREQFF
len: 14
d_gene: TRBD1
v_gene: TRBV7-7
abundance: NA
j_gene: TRBJ2-1

CDR3nt: TGTGCCAGCAGCTTCATCAGCGCCAACACCATATATTTT
CDR3aa: CASSFISANTIYF
len: 13
d_gene: NA
v_gene: TRBV7-9
abundance: NA
j_gene: TRBJ1-3

CDR3nt: TGTGCCAGCAGCTTAGTGGGCAGGGGGCTCGGGGATACGCAGTATTTT
CDR3aa: CASSLVGRGLGDTQYF
len: 16
d_gene: TRBD1
v_gene: TRBV7-9
abundance: NA
j_gene: TRBJ2-3

CDR3nt: TGTGCCAGCAGATACCGACTAGCGGGGGGCCCCCACGAAGAGTACTTC
CDR3aa: CASRYRLAGGPHEEYF
len: 16
d_gene: TRBD2
v_gene: TRBV6-6
abundance: NA
j_gene: TRBJ2-7

CDR3nt: TGCGCCAGCAGCGTAGCGGGGGTTCCACAAGAGACCCAGTACTTC
CDR3aa: CASSVAGVPQETQYF
len: 15
d_gene: TRBD2
v_gene: TRBV5-1
abundance: NA
j_gene: TRBJ2-5

CDR3nt: TGTGCCATCCGGAGCGACTCCTATAATTCACCCCTCCACTTT
CDR3aa: CAIRSDSYNSPLHF
len: 14
d_gene: NA
v_gene: TRBV10-3
abundance: once
j_gene: TRBJ1-6

CDR3nt: TGTGCCAGCAGCTTAAGGCGGGCCTTCTACAATGAGCAGTTCTTC
CDR3aa: CASSLRRAFYNEQFF
len: 15
d_gene: NA
v_gene: TRBV7-2
abundance: once
j_gene: TRBJ2-1

CDR3nt: TGTGCCAGCAGGCCCACCGGGACCCCGAGCTCCTACAATGAGCAGTTCTTC
CDR3aa: CASRPTGTPSSYNEQFF
len: 17
d_gene: NA
v_gene: TRBV7-8
abundance: NA
j_gene: TRBJ2-1

CDR3nt: TGTGCCAGCGGAAGATTCGGTTATCAGCCCCAGCATTTT
CDR3aa: CASGRFGYQPQHF
len: 13
d_gene: NA
v_gene: TRBV2
abundance: NA
j_gene: TRBJ1-5

CDR3nt: TGCAGTGTACTTGGCACAGATACGCAGTATTTT
CDR3aa: CSVLGTDTQYF
len: 11
d_gene: NA
v_gene: TRBV20-1
abundance: NA
j_gene: TRBJ2-3

CDR3nt: TGTGCCAGCAGCCAAGGGACAGGGATTTCGAATCAGCCCCAGCATTTT
CDR3aa: CASSQGTGISNQPQHF
len: 16
d_gene: TRBD1
v_gene: TRBV3-1/TRBV3-2
abundance: NA
j_gene: TRBJ1-5

CDR3nt: TGTGCCAGCAGCCCCGGACAGGGGTCCTACAATGAGCAGTTCTTC
CDR3aa: CASSPGQGSYNEQFF
len: 15
d_gene: TRBD1
v_gene: TRBV11-2
abundance: NA
j_gene: TRBJ2-1

CDR3nt: TGTGCCAGCAGCCCTCGGGACAGGATTAATTCACCCCTCCACTTT
CDR3aa: CASSPRDRINSPLHF
len: 15
d_gene: TRBD1
v_gene: TRBV9
abundance: NA
j_gene: TRBJ1-6

CDR3nt: TGCGCCAGCAGCTTGGGGACTATCCACACCTACAATGAGCAGTTCTTC
CDR3aa: CASSLGTIHTYNEQFF
len: 16
d_gene: NA
v_gene: TRBV5-1
abundance: NA
j_gene: TRBJ2-1

CDR3nt: TGTGCCAGCAGTTTGAGACTGGGCTTGGATGAGCAGTTCTTC
CDR3aa: CASSLRLGLDEQFF
len: 14
d_gene: NA
v_gene: TRBV27
abundance: NA
j_gene: TRBJ2-1

CDR3nt: TGCGCCAGCAGGGGGACCAACGGGGAGCTGTTTTTT
CDR3aa: CASRGTNGELFF
len: 12
d_gene: NA
v_gene: TRBV5-1
abundance: NA
j_gene: TRBJ2-2

CDR3nt: TGTGCCAGCAGCAAGATAAGGGGCTCTGGAAACACCATATATTTT
CDR3aa: CASSKIRGSGNTIYF
len: 15
d_gene: NA
v_gene: TRBV7-9
abundance: few
j_gene: TRBJ1-3

CDR3nt: TGTGCCAGCAGTCCCGACAGTTATCGGGAATATAATTCACCCCTCCACTTT
CDR3aa: CASSPDSYREYNSPLHF
len: 17
d_gene: NA
v_gene: TRBV27
abundance: NA
j_gene: TRBJ1-6

CDR3nt: TGTGCCTGGAGTGTACTAGTTGGTGAGCAGTTCTTC
CDR3aa: CAWSVLVGEQFF
len: 12
d_gene: NA
v_gene: TRBV30
abundance: NA
j_gene: TRBJ2-1

CDR3nt: TGTGCCAGCAGCTACGGGACAGGGGGACAAGAGACCCAGTACTTC
CDR3aa: CASSYGTGGQETQYF
len: 15
d_gene: TRBD1
v_gene: TRBV7-9
abundance: NA
j_gene: TRBJ2-5

CDR3nt: TGTGCCAGTAGTTCTAGGGGTTATAGCAATCAGCCCCAGCATTTT
CDR3aa: CASSSRGYSNQPQHF
len: 15
d_gene: NA
v_gene: TRBV19
abundance: NA
j_gene: TRBJ1-5

CDR3nt: TGTGCCAGCAGTCGGACAGAGGGCTACACCTTC
CDR3aa: CASSRTEGYTF
len: 11
d_gene: NA
v_gene: TRBV6-2/TRBV6-3
abundance: NA
j_gene: TRBJ1-2

CDR3nt: TGTGCCACCAGTCTGGAGAGGAATCAGCCCCAGCATTTT
CDR3aa: CATSLERNQPQHF
len: 13
d_gene: NA
v_gene: TRBV15
abundance: NA
j_gene: TRBJ1-5

CDR3nt: TGTGCCAGCAGCACGAGAACGCGGACTGAAGCTTTCTTT
CDR3aa: CASSTRTRTEAFF
len: 13
d_gene: NA
v_gene: TRBV7-8
abundance: once
j_gene: TRBJ1-1

CDR3nt: TGCGCCAGCAGCCCCGACCTGGGCAGGAACTACGAGCAGTACTTC
CDR3aa: CASSPDLGRNYEQYF
len: 15
d_gene: NA
v_gene: TRBV4-1
abundance: once
j_gene: TRBJ2-7